A selection of T cell receptor beta chains follows, all from one sample in a study of shared clonotypes between healthy human individuals. Assay: immunoSEQ multiplex PCR; the TCRdb copy retains only in-frame clones and omits some. Among around 750,000 clones, roughly 70% were seen once, and the ten largest hold 1.5% to 2%. The sequenced sample was memory CD4+ T cells sorted from blood. These receptors came from a woman in her twenties or thirties in good health. Each CDR3 is given with its conserved first and last residue. D genes are given only for firm matches. Where a row states a size, it is once, few, many or the class of an expanded clone; other rows omit it.

d_call j_call clone_size v_call cdr3_aa cdr3_nt
- TRBJ1-2 - TRBV28 CASRPTRLGNYGYTF TGTGCCAGCCGTCCTACCCGGTTAGGTAACTATGGCTACACCTTC
- TRBJ1-5 many TRBV7-2 CASSLIPGSNQPQHF TGTGCCAGCAGCTTAATACCCGGGAGCAATCAGCCCCAGCATTTT
- TRBJ1-2 - TRBV5-1 CASSLRDTFNYGYTF TGCGCCAGCAGCTTGAGGGACACCTTTAACTATGGCTACACCTTC
- TRBJ2-2 - TRBV2 CASTGSPTGASGELFF TGTGCCAGCACCGGTTCCCCAACGGGAGCGTCCGGGGAGCTGTTTTTT
TRBD2 TRBJ2-3 - TRBV4-1 CASSQDGTSESTDTQYF TGCGCCAGCAGCCAAGATGGGACTAGCGAGAGCACAGATACGCAGTATTTT
- TRBJ2-1 - TRBV4-1 CASSQGSAATGEQFF TGCGCCAGCAGCCAAGGGTCAGCAGCTACCGGTGAGCAGTTCTTC
- TRBJ2-5 - TRBV5-1 CASSLPTAQETQYF TGCGCCAGCAGCTTACCGACAGCCCAAGAGACCCAGTACTTC
- TRBJ1-1 - TRBV19 CASSVATLNTEAFF TGTGCCAGTAGTGTAGCGACTCTGAACACTGAAGCTTTCTTT
TRBD2 TRBJ2-7 once TRBV14 CASSQVLGLASEQYF TGTGCCAGCAGCCAAGTCCTAGGACTAGCGTCCGAGCAGTACTTC
TRBD2 TRBJ2-1 few TRBV5-4 CASSSGTSGHNEQFF TGTGCCAGCAGCTCCGGGACTAGCGGACACAATGAGCAGTTCTTC
- TRBJ2-6 - TRBV19 CASSIRFQSSGANVLTF TGTGCCAGTAGTATAAGGTTCCAGAGCTCTGGGGCCAACGTCCTGACTTTC
TRBD1 TRBJ1-1 - TRBV7-2 CASSVGTGYGEAFF TGTGCCAGCAGCGTAGGGACAGGGTACGGTGAAGCTTTCTTT
TRBD1 TRBJ2-2 - TRBV7-8 CASSLVGQGANGELFF TGTGCCAGCAGCTTAGTGGGTCAGGGGGCGAACGGGGAGCTGTTTTTT
- TRBJ1-3 - TRBV27 CASSIPRASGNTIYF TGTGCCAGCAGTATCCCTAGGGCTTCTGGAAACACCATATATTTT
TRBD1 TRBJ1-2 - TRBV30 CAWSGQGADGYTF TGTGCCTGGAGCGGACAGGGGGCGGATGGCTACACCTTC
- TRBJ1-5 - TRBV7-2 CASSLALGTGMEPQHF TGTGCCAGCAGCTTAGCTTTGGGTACAGGAATGGAGCCCCAGCATTTT
- TRBJ2-7 - TRBV5-8 CASSWGLRGEQYF TGTGCCAGCAGCTGGGGGCTGCGTGGCGAGCAGTACTTC